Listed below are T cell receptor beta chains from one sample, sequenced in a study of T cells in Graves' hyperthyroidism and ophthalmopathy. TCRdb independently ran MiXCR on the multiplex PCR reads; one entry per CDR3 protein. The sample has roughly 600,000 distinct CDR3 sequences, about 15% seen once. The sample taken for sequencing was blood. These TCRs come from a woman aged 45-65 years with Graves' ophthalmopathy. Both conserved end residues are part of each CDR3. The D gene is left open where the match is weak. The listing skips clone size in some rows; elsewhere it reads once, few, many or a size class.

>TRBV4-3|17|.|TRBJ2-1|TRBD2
CASSQDPRTSSLNEQFF
TGCGCCAGCAGCCAAGATCCGAGGACTAGTAGCCTCAATGAGCAGTTCTTC
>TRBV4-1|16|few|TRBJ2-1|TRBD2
CASSQVAGGTYNEQFF
TGCGCCAGCAGCCAAGTAGCGGGAGGCACCTACAATGAGCAGTTCTTC
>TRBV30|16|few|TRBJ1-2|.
CAWSVPPTEGLGGYTF
TGTGCTTGGAGTGTCCCCCCGACAGAGGGCCTCGGTGGCTACACCTTC
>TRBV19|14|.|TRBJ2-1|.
CASTSQASYNEQFF
TGTGCCAGTACCTCTCAGGCGTCCTACAATGAGCAGTTCTTC
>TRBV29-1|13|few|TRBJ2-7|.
CSVATVLTYEQYF
TGCAGCGTTGCCACAGTTCTTACCTACGAGCAGTACTTC
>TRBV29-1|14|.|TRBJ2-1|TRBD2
CSVTPGLAGDQQFF
TGCAGCGTTACCCCCGGGCTAGCGGGAGACCAGCAGTTCTTC
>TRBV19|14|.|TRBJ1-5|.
CATKERSGNQPQHF
TGTGCCACCAAAGAAAGATCCGGCAATCAGCCCCAGCATTTT
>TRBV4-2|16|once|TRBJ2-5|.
CASSQFSRDKEETQYF
TGTGCCAGCAGCCAGTTTTCTCGGGACAAGGAAGAGACCCAGTACTTC
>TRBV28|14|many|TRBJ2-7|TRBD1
CASRGTGGSREQYF
TGTGCCAGCAGGGGGACAGGGGGTTCTCGCGAGCAGTACTTC
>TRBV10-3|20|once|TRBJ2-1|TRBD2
CAISERGTSGGLSSYNEQFF
TGTGCCATCAGTGAGAGGGGGACTAGCGGGGGTCTTAGCTCCTACAATGAGCAGTTCTTC
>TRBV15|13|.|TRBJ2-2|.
CATSRTTTGELFF
TGTGCCACCAGCAGGACAACGACCGGGGAGCTGTTTTTT
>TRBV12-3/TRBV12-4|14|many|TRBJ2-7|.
CASSQLGSGGEQYF
TGTGCCAGCAGTCAGTTGGGTAGTGGGGGGGAGCAGTACTTC
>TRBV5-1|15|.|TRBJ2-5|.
CASSLAGTSQETQYF
TGCGCCAGCAGCTTGGCCGGGACTTCTCAAGAGACCCAGTACTTC
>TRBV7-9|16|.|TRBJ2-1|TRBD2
CASSSGTSGQNNEQFF
TGTGCCAGCAGCTCCGGGACTAGCGGGCAAAACAATGAGCAGTTCTTC
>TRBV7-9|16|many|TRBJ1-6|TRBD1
CASSPRATGARSPLHF
TGTGCCAGCAGCCCCCGGGCGACAGGGGCTAGATCACCCCTCCACTTT
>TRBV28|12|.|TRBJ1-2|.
CASSLNLYGYTF
TGTGCCAGCAGTTTAAACCTCTATGGCTACACCTTC
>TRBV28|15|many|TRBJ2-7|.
CASSAYSQNGYEQYF
TGTGCCAGCAGTGCATACAGTCAAAACGGGTACGAGCAGTACTTC
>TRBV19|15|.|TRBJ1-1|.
CASSMIRAKNTEAFF
TGTGCCAGTAGTATGATCAGGGCCAAGAACACTGAAGCTTTCTTT
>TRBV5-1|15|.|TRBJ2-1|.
CASSSTGTTYNEQFF
TGCGCCAGCAGCTCGACAGGGACTACCTACAATGAGCAGTTCTTC
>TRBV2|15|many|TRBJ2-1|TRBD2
CASKASGSLYNEQFF
TGTGCCAGCAAGGCTAGCGGGAGTCTCTACAATGAGCAGTTCTTC
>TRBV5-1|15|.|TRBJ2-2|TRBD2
CASILGGRNTGELFF
TGCGCCAGCATATTGGGCGGGAGAAACACCGGGGAGCTGTTTTTT
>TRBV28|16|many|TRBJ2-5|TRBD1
CASSFGTGQRQETQYF
TGTGCCAGCAGTTTTGGCACGGGACAGAGACAAGAGACCCAGTACTTC
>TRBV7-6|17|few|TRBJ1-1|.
CASSLAIYERGTTEAFF
TGTGCCAGCAGCTTAGCGATATACGAAAGGGGTACCACTGAAGCTTTCTTT
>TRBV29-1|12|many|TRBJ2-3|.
CSVSGGTDTQYF
TGCAGCGTTTCCGGGGGCACAGATACGCAGTATTTT
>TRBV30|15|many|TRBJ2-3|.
CAWSVGGGPTDTQYF
TGTGCCTGGAGTGTAGGAGGGGGGCCCACAGATACGCAGTATTTT
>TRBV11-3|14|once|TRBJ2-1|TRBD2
CASSLGLAGGQQFF
TGTGCCAGCAGCTTAGGACTAGCGGGAGGGCAGCAGTTCTTC
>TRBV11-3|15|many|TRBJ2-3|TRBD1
CASSFGTDLLDTQYF
TGTGCCAGCAGCTTCGGGACAGACCTTTTAGATACGCAGTATTTT
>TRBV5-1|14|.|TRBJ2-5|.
CASSFRAPQETQYF
TGCGCCAGCAGCTTTCGGGCACCTCAAGAGACCCAGTACTTC
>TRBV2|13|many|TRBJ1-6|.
CASNGGASSPLHF
TGTGCCAGCAATGGGGGGGCTAGTTCACCCCTCCACTTT
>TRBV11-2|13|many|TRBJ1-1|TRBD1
CASSWGQYTEAFF
TGTGCCAGCAGCTGGGGACAGTACACTGAAGCTTTCTTT
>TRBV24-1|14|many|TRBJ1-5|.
CATSETDSNQPQHF
TGTGCCACCAGTGAAACGGATAGCAATCAGCCCCAGCATTTT
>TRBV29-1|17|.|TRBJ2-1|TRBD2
CSVEPSGRPSSYNEQFF
TGCAGCGTTGAACCTAGCGGGAGGCCCAGCTCCTACAATGAGCAGTTCTTC
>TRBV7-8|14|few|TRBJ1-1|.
CASSHRQPNTEAFF
TGTGCCAGCAGCCACCGACAGCCGAACACTGAAGCTTTCTTT
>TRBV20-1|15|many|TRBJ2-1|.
CSARDRLGLYNEQFF
TGCAGTGCTAGAGATAGACTAGGACTCTACAATGAGCAGTTCTTC
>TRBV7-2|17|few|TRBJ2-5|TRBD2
CASSLATSGRMVETQYF
TGTGCCAGCAGCTTAGCGACTAGCGGGAGAATGGTGGAGACCCAGTACTTC
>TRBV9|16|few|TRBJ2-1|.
CASSPPGPSSYNEQFF
TGTGCCAGCAGCCCGCCGGGTCCGAGCTCCTACAATGAGCAGTTCTTC
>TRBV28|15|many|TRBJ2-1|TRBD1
CASSFRHAGGNEQFF
TGTGCCAGCAGTTTTAGGCACGCAGGGGGCAATGAGCAGTTCTTC
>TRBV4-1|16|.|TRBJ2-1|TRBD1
CASSAPTGGSYNEQFF
TGCGCCAGCAGCGCACCGACAGGGGGGTCCTACAATGAGCAGTTCTTC
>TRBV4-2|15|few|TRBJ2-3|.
CASSPDYLSTDTQYF
TGTGCCAGCAGCCCAGACTACTTGTCCACAGATACGCAGTATTTT
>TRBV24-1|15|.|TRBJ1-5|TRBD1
CATSDSRTGDQPQHF
TGTGCCACCAGTGATTCAAGGACAGGGGATCAGCCCCAGCATTTT
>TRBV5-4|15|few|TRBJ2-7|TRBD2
CASSRGTSGDYEQYF
TGTGCCAGCAGCAGGGGGACTAGCGGGGACTACGAGCAGTACTTC
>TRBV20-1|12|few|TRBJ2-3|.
CSARKGPDTQYF
TGCAGTGCTAGAAAGGGTCCAGATACGCAGTATTTT
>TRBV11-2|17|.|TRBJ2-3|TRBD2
CASSLDRLAGVSDTQYF
TGTGCCAGCAGCTTAGATAGACTAGCGGGAGTTTCAGATACGCAGTATTTT
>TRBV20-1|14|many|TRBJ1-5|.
CSARRGVRDQPQHF
TGCAGTGCTAGACGCGGCGTAAGGGATCAGCCCCAGCATTTT
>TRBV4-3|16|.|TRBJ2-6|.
CASSQDEGAGANVLTF
TGCGCCAGCAGCCAAGATGAAGGGGCTGGGGCCAACGTCCTGACTTTC
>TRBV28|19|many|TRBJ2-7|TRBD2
CASSLFPGTSGIRTYEQYF
TGTGCCAGCAGTTTATTTCCCGGGACTAGCGGAATAAGAACCTACGAGCAGTACTTC
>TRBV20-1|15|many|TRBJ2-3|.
CSARDSTAPTDTQYF
TGCAGTGCTAGAGATTCGACAGCCCCCACAGATACGCAGTATTTT
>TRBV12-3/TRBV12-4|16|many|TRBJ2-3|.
CASSLPGTSGTDTQYF
TGTGCCAGCAGTTTACCCGGGACTTCAGGCACAGATACGCAGTATTTT